This TCR beta chain was sequenced during a study of vaccination effects on CD4 cells after COVID-19. TCRdb's copy holds only in-frame clones and misses some; the assay was immunoSEQ multiplex PCR. The top ten clones hold around 1.3% of a sample with tens of thousands of clones, about 80% of them seen once. Regarding this clone: Antigen unknown.

ViraFEST used viral peptide pools to expand antigen-specific CD4+ T cells before sequencing. Following culture for roughly 10 days, CD4+ T cells were isolated. Participants were vaccinated with two doses of either the BNT162b2 or mRNA-1273 vaccine. The sequence was collected from a human donor who received a COVID-19 vaccine. This specimen was CD4+ T cells from PBMCs cultured with HCoV-229E spike peptides, taken after COVID-19 vaccination.

CDR3 sequence: CASSTGSGANVLTF. DNA of the CDR3: TGTGCCAGCTCCACGGGCTCTGGGGCCAACGTCCTGACTTTC. This chain connects TRBV18 to TRBJ2-6; D not certain. V lost 6 bases and J lost 0, with 6 bases in between. This CDR3 contains 14 residues. Germline assignment: CDR1 KGHSH and CDR2 LQKENI. The whole variable domain, filled in from reference TRBV18 and TRBJ2-6, reads NAGVMQNPRHLVRRRGQEARLRCSPMKGHSHVYWYRQLPEEGLKFMVYLQKENIIDESGMPKERFSAEFPKEGPSILRIQQVVRGDSAAYFCASSTGSGANVLTFGAGSRLTVL.